This T cell receptor (beta chain) was sequenced for a study of cytomegalovirus exposure and HLA in healthy donors. Study results and caveats: Per a prior analysis, the majority of TCR beta V segments were productive roughly 87% or roughly 30% of the time. Immune exposure information comprised only CMV serostatus.

The V gene's germline CDR1 is WNHNN and CDR2 SYGVQD (reference sequence). V was shortened by 5 bases and J by 10 bases, with 18 bases between the two germline ends. The CDR3 contains 14 residues. 13 Jbeta primers and 60 Vbeta primers were used for the PCR. TCRdb keeps only in-frame clones here, not all; method: immunoSEQ multiplex PCR. In the table there are around 110,000 clones, roughly 73% of which are singletons. In regard to this clone: Its antigen is undetermined.

Sequencing was carried out using PBMCs. The TCR sequence derives from a man aged 35-49 years in good health and CMV-seronegative. This sequence joins TRBV10-1 and TRBJ2-1; the D gene is possibly TRBD2 (6 bases). The CDR3 sequence is CASSPTSSPREQFF. The CDR3 nucleotides read TGCGCCAGCAGTCCGACTAGTTCCCCTAGGGAGCAGTTCTTC.